This T cell receptor (beta chain) was identified in a study of cytomegalovirus exposure and HLA in healthy donors. Study-level findings and limits: According to reports, the classifier identified cytomegalovirus status with high specificity and sensitivity. The study labeled 150 to 200 TCR beta chains cytomegalovirus-associated.

The protocol was immunoSEQ multiplex PCR, while the TCRdb copy is restricted to in-frame clones and leaves out a portion. The data show under 150,000 clones, with roughly nine tenths seen just once and approximately 3% held by the top ten. Comment on this clone: Its specificity is not known.

The donors were members of the validation cohort comprising approximately 110 subjects, separate from the roughly 650-subject first cohort. CDR1 is MNHEY and CDR2 is SMNVEV in the germline V gene (reference sequence). The V end was cut by 10 bases, the J end by 8 bases, with 17 bases between. The CDR3 totals 13 residues. The receptor's source is a man aged 18 to 30 in good health and CMV-seronegative. This sequence joins TRBV27 and TRBJ1-4; the D is unclear. The source material was PBMCs. CDR3 sequence (DNA): TGTGCCAACCGTAGGGAGGGAACGGAAAAACTGTTTTTT. It specifies CANRREGTEKLFF.